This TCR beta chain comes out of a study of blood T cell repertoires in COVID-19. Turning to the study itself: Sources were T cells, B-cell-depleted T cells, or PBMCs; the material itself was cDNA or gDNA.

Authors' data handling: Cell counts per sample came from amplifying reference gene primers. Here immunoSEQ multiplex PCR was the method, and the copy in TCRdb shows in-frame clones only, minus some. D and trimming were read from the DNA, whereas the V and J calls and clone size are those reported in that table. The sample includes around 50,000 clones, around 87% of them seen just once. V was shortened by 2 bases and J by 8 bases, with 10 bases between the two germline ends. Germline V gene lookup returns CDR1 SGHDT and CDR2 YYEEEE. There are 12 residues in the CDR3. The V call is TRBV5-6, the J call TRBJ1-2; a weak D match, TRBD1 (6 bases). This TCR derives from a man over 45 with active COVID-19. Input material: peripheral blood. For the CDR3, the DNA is TGTGCCAGCAGCTTCGACAGGCTCGGCTACACCTTC. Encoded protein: CASSFDRLGYTF.